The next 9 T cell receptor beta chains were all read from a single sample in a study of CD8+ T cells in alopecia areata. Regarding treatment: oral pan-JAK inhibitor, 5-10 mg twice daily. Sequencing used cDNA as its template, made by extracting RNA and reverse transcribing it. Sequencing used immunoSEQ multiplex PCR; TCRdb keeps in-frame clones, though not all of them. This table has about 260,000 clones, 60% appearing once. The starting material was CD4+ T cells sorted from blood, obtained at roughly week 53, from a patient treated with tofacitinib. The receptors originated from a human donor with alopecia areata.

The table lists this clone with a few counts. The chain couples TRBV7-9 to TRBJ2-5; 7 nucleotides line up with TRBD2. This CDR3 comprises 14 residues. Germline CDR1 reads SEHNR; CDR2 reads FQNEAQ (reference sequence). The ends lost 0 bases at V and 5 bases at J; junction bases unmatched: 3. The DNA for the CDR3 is TGTGCCAGCAGCTTAGCTGCGGGGGAGGAGACCCAGTACTTC. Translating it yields CASSLAAGEETQYF.

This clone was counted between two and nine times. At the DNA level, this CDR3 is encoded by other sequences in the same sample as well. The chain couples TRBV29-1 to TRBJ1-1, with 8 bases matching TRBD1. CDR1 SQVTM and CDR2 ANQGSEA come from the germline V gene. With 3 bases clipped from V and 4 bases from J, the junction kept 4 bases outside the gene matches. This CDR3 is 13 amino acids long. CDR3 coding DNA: TGCAGCGTTGAGACAGGGGAAGGCACTGAAGCTTTCTTT. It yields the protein CSVETGEGTEAFF.

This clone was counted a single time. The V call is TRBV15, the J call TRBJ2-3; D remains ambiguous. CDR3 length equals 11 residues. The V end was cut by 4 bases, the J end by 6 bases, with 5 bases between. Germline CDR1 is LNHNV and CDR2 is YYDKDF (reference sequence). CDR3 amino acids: CATSKEDTQYF. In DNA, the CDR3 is TGTGCCACCAGCAAGGAGGATACGCAGTATTTT. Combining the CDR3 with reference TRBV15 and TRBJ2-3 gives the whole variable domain DAMVIQNPRYQVTQFGKPVTLSCSQTLNHNVMYWYQQKSSQAPKLLFHYYDKDFNNEADTPDNFQSRRPNTSFCFLDIRSPGLGDTAMYLCATSKEDTQYFGPGTRLTVL.

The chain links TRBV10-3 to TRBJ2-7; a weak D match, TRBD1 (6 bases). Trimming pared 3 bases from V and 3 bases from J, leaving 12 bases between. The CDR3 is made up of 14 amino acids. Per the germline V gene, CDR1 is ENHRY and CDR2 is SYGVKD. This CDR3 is CAISDDRWNYEQYF. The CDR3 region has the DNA TGTGCCATCAGTGACGACAGGTGGAACTACGAGCAGTACTTC.

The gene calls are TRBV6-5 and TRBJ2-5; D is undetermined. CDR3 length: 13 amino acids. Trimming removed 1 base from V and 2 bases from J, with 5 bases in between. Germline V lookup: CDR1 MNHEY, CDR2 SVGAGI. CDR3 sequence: CASSYLRQETQYF. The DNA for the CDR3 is TGTGCCAGCAGTTACTTACGACAAGAGACCCAGTACTTC.

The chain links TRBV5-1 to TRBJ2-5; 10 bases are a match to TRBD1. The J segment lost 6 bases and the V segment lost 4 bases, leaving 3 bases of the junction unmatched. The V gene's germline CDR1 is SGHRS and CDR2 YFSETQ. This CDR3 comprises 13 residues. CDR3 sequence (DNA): TGCGCCAGCAGCCTGGACAGGGGGAAGACCCAGTACTTC. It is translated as CASSLDRGKTQYF.

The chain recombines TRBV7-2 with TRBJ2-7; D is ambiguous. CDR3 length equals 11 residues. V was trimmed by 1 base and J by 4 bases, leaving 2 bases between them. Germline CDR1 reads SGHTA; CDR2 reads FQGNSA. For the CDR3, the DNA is TGTGCCAGCAGCTTAGAATACGAGCAGTACTTC. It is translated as CASSLEYEQYF.

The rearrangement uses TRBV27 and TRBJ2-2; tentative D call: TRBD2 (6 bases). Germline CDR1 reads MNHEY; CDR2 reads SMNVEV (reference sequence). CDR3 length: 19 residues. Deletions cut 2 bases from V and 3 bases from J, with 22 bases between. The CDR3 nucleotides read TGTGCCAGCAGTTTAAGACTCCGCCTGGAGGGAGCCTACACCGGGGAGCTGTTTTTT. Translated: CASSLRLRLEGAYTGELFF.

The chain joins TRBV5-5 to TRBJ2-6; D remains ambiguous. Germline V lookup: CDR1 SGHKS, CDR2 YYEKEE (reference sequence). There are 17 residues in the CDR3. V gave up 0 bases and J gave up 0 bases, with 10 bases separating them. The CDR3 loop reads CASSLVAVASGANVLTF. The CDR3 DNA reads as TGTGCCAGCAGCTTGGTCGCAGTAGCCTCTGGGGCCAACGTCCTGACTTTC.